This T cell receptor (beta chain) was sequenced for a study of cytomegalovirus exposure and HLA in healthy donors. This CDR3 comprises 18 residues. With 3 bases clipped from V and 0 bases from J, the junction kept 12 bases outside the gene matches. The germline CDR1 and CDR2 sequences are SEHNR and FQNEAQ (reference sequence). The PCR contained 60 Vbeta and 13 Jbeta primers. The assay was immunoSEQ multiplex PCR, and TCRdb's table has in-frame clones only and misses some. The sample has around 160,000 clones, over 75% seen once; the top ten hold over 11%. The sample consisted of PBMCs. This receptor was obtained from a man aged 45-65 years in good health and CMV-seropositive. J is TRBJ2-3 and V is TRBV7-9; the match to TRBD2 covers 7 bases. The CDR3 sequence is CASSLSPLGGGSTDTQYF. The CDR3 region has the DNA TGTGCCAGCAGCTTGTCCCCCTTGGGGGGGGGTAGCACAGATACGCAGTATTTT.